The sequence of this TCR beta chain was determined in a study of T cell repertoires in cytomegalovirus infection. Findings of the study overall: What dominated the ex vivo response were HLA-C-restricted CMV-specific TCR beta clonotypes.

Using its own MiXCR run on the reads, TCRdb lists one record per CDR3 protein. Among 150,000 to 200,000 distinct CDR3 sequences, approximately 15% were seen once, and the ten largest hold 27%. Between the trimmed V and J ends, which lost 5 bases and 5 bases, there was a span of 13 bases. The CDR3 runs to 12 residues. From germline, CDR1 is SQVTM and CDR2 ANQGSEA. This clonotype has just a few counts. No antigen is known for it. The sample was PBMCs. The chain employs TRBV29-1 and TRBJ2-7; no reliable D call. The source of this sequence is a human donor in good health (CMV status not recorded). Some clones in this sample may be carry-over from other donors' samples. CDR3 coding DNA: TGCAGCGTTTCTTCTCCCCTTGACGAGCAGTACTTC. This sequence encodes CSVSSPLDEQYF.